A single sample is the source of the 24 T cell receptor beta chains below, sequenced in a study of CDR3 diversity in severe acne. TCRdb recomputed calls from the PCR reads with MiXCR, one row per CDR3 protein. Among more than 85,000 distinct CDR3 sequences, about 49% were seen once, and the ten largest hold 11%. Sequencing was carried out using blood. These receptor sequences come from a male donor with severe acne vulgaris.

The CDR3 reads CSAGTRTYEQYF. The CDR3 DNA reads as TGCAGTGCCGGGACTAGAACCTACGAGCAGTACTTC. V usage is TRBV20-1 and J usage is TRBJ2-7; the match to TRBD2 covers 8 bases. The CDR3 consists of 12 residues. Per germline, CDR1 DFQATT and CDR2 SNEGSKA (reference sequence). Unmatched junction bases numbered 3, after V lost 6 bases and J lost 2 bases.

This clonotype was seen a few times. V is TRBV15 and J is TRBJ1-1; a possible D gene is TRBD1 (5 bases). CDR3 size: 15 residues. Trimming removed 1 base from V and 2 bases from J, with 11 bases in between. Per the germline V gene, CDR1 is LNHNV and CDR2 is YYDKDF (reference sequence). CDR3 protein: CATSRARGQNTEAFF. In DNA, the CDR3 is TGTGCCACCAGCAGAGCCCGGGGCCAAAACACTGAAGCTTTCTTT.

Comment on this clonotype: This could be a read error, since a much larger clone is one nucleotide away. The chain combines TRBV2 with TRBJ1-6; D might be TRBD1 (5 bases). Germline CDR1 is SNHLY and CDR2 is FYNNEI. Trimming pared 4 bases from V and 7 bases from J, leaving 11 bases between. CDR3 size: 14 residues. The CDR3 region has the DNA TGTGCCAGCAGTGCGACAAGACAGAATTCACCCCTCCACTTT. Amino acid sequence: CASSATRQNSPLHF.

Relative to its sample, this clonotype is medium-sized (0.01 to 0.1%). The chain links TRBV19 to TRBJ2-7, with D unclear. Per germline, CDR1 LNHDA and CDR2 SQIVND (reference sequence). This CDR3 has 14 residues. V was cut by 3 bases and J by 5 bases, with 14 bases left in between. The CDR3 spells CASSIGRIPHEQYF. The CDR3 DNA follows: TGTGCCAGTAGTATCGGCAGAATCCCCCACGAGCAGTACTTC.

The chain employs TRBV12-3 or TRBV12-4 and TRBJ1-4, with a possible D match to TRBD1 (6 bases). CDR3 length: 14 amino acids. V was pared by 7 bases and J by 8 bases, with 17 bases between. CDR3 sequence (DNA): TGTGCCAGCACCTTGGGGGGGGCCGTGGAAAAACTGTTTTTT. Its translation is CASTLGGAVEKLFF.

This clonotype was seen once. V is TRBV20-1 and J is TRBJ2-7; D is possibly TRBD2 (5 bases). The CDR3 has 13 amino acids. Per germline, CDR1 DFQATT and CDR2 SNEGSKA (reference sequence). Trimming shortened V by 3 bases and J by 0 bases, and 9 bases separated the two germline ends. The CDR3 bases are TGCAGTGCTAGCGGGAACCTCTCCTACGAGCAGTACTTC. The encoded protein is CSASGNLSYEQYF.

This clonotype is medium-sized by share. The chain has TRBV20-1 and TRBJ2-1; TRBD1 matches at 8 bases. Losses at the gene ends were 4 bases for V and 9 bases for J; bases not matched to a gene: 14. CDR1 and CDR2 from the germline V gene are DFQATT and SNEGSKA (reference sequence). The CDR3 contains 15 residues. For the CDR3, the DNA is TGCAGTGCTATGTCGTGGGGGCAGGGGGCGATTGAGCAGTTCTTC. This codes for CSAMSWGQGAIEQFF.

This clonotype was detected ten times or more. This chain links TRBV2 with TRBJ2-1; possible D gene TRBD2, 5 bases. Germline V gene data show CDR1 as SNHLY and CDR2 as FYNNEI. CDR3 length: 15 amino acids. V dropped 4 bases and J dropped 8 bases, with 18 bases sitting between them. CDR3 in amino acids: CASSVQEASVDEQFF. The CDR3 nucleotides are TGTGCCAGCAGTGTCCAGGAGGCTTCAGTAGATGAGCAGTTCTTC.

The chain employs TRBV5-5 and TRBJ1-5; a possible D gene is TRBD1 (6 bases). Between the trimmed V and J ends, which lost 1 base and 1 base, there was a span of 9 bases. The CDR3 extends over 15 amino acids. Germline CDR1 SGHKS, CDR2 YYEKEE (reference sequence). The CDR3 spells CASSLSGASNQPQHF. The CDR3 region has the DNA TGTGCCAGCAGCTTGTCGGGGGCCAGCAATCAGCCCCAGCATTTT.

Points on this clonotype: A much more abundant neighbour one base away suggests this may be a read error. In nucleotides, the CDR3 is TGTGCCACCAGCAGAGGAGGGGAGAGCAATCAGCCCCAGCATTTT. Translated, it gives CATSRGGESNQPQHF. This chain joins TRBV15 and TRBJ1-5, with a weak D call TRBD1 (5 bases). CDR1 is LNHNV, CDR2 YYDKDF, per germline (reference sequence). Trimming shortened V by 1 base and J by 1 base, and 8 bases separated the two germline ends. This CDR3 spans 15 amino acids.

This clonotype has a handful of counts. The chain joins TRBV4-1 to TRBJ2-3; D is unresolved. Germline lookup yields CDR1 MGHRA and CDR2 YSYEKL. V was cut by 0 bases and J by 3 bases, with 7 bases left in between. The CDR3 sequence is 14 residues long. CDR3 bases: TGCGCCAGCAGCCAAGATTTCTCGACAGATACGCAGTATTTT. Protein: CASSQDFSTDTQYF.

By its share, this clonotype is medium-sized. V gene TRBV7-9 combines with J gene TRBJ2-1, with TRBD2 as a possible D gene (5 bases). V gave up 5 bases and J gave up 3 bases, with 8 bases separating them. The germline V gene has CDR1 SEHNR and CDR2 FQNEAQ (reference sequence). The CDR3 spans 13 residues. CDR3 protein: CASSETSYNEQFF. CDR3 bases: TGTGCCAGCAGCGAAACTAGCTACAATGAGCAGTTCTTC.

This clonotype was recorded at least ten times. The CDR3 protein is CASSVTGHGNQPQHF. The CDR3 DNA sequence: TGTGCCAGCAGTGTGACAGGGCATGGCAATCAGCCCCAGCATTTT. The chain is built from TRBV12-3 or TRBV12-4 and TRBJ1-5; TRBD1 aligns across 7 bases. This CDR3 is 15 amino acids long. The V segment lost 5 bases and the J segment 2 bases; nucleotides outside the gene matches: 6.

The chain combines TRBV29-1 with TRBJ1-2; 7 positions match TRBD1. Germline CDR1 reads SQVTM; CDR2 reads ANQGSEA. Losses at the gene ends were 6 bases for V and 5 bases for J; bases not matched to a gene: 6. This CDR3 is 12 amino acids long. DNA of the CDR3: TGCAGCGTCGTACAGGGGACGTATGGCTACACCTTC. Its translation is CSVVQGTYGYTF. Full variable domain (remainder filled in from reference TRBV29-1 and TRBJ1-2): SAVISQKPSRDICQRGTSLTIQCQVDSQVTMMFWYRQQPGQSLTLIATANQGSEATYESGFVIDKFPISRPNLTFSTLTVSNMSPEDSSIYLCSVVQGTYGYTFGSGTRLTVV.

This rearrangement joins TRBV15 to TRBJ2-7; D remains unclear. The germline CDR1 and CDR2 sequences are LNHNV and YYDKDF (reference sequence). Between the trimmed V and J ends, which lost 0 bases and 10 bases, there was a span of 10 bases. The CDR3 runs 12 residues. In DNA form, the CDR3 reads TGTGCCACCAGCAGAGATGAAGGGAATCAGTACTTC. Residues: CATSRDEGNQYF.

This clonotype was counted at least ten times. V usage is TRBV2 and J usage is TRBJ1-6; no reliable D call. CDR1 and CDR2 from the germline V gene are SNHLY and FYNNEI. The CDR3 sequence is 15 residues long. The germline V and J ends were trimmed by 5 bases and 0 bases, with 8 bases remaining between them. This CDR3 reads CASSPVSSYNSPLHF. The CDR3 nucleotides read TGTGCCAGCAGTCCTGTAAGCTCCTATAATTCACCCCTCCACTTT.

The sample holds one count of this clonotype. This chain connects TRBV12-3 or TRBV12-4 to TRBJ2-5; either TRBD1 or TRBD2 may fit D (5 bases each). This CDR3 spans 13 amino acids. V lost 6 bases and J 2 bases, leaving 10 bases between the germline ends. As DNA, the CDR3 is TGTGCCAGCAGCGGGACGGAGCAAGAGACCCAGTACTTC. Residues: CASSGTEQETQYF.

This clonotype was observed a few times. The chain links TRBV5-1 to TRBJ1-1, with TRBD1 identical over 10 bases. The CDR3 extends over 17 amino acids. The ends lost 6 bases at V and 4 bases at J; junction bases unmatched: 15. CDR1 and CDR2 from the germline V gene are SGHRS and YFSETQ. CDR3 DNA sequence: TGCGCCAGCACCAACCCGGGACAGGGGATGGTGCGCACTGAAGCTTTCTTT. Residues: CASTNPGQGMVRTEAFF.

The V gene is TRBV29-1, the J gene TRBJ1-4, with TRBD1 as a possible D gene (5 bases). The V end lost 8 bases, the J end lost 5 bases, and 15 bases lay between the germline ends. The CDR3 consists of 13 residues. Germline-derived CDR1 and CDR2 are SQVTM and ANQGSEA. Here the CDR3 DNA reads TGCAGCACCGGGGACCTTGGGAATGAAAAACTGTTTTTT. This encodes CSTGDLGNEKLFF.

The rearrangement links TRBV6-6 to TRBJ2-5; the D gene is possibly TRBD1 (5 bases). V gave up 6 bases and J gave up 1 base, with 18 bases separating them. Germline V gene data show CDR1 as MNHNY and CDR2 as SVGAGI (reference sequence). CDR3 length: 16 amino acids. The CDR3 spells CASSLGAWQTQETQYF. The CDR3 DNA follows: TGTGCCAGCAGCCTAGGGGCGTGGCAGACCCAAGAGACCCAGTACTTC.

Concerning this clonotype: Being one base from a much bigger clone, this may be a read error. This sequence joins TRBV7-9 and TRBJ1-4; D gene unclear. Between the trimmed V and J ends, which lost 1 base and 6 bases, there was a span of 0 bases. The CDR3 is made up of 11 amino acids. Looked up from germline, CDR1 is SEHNR and CDR2 is FQNEAQ (reference sequence). The CDR3 loop is CASSLDEKLFF. In DNA, the CDR3 is TGTGCCAGCAGCTTAGATGAAAAACTGTTTTTT.

This chain connects TRBV7-2 to TRBJ2-2; D not certain. V lost 1 base, J lost 0 bases, and 6 bases lay in between. The CDR3 sequence is 15 residues long. CDR1 SGHTA and CDR2 FQGNSA come from the germline V gene. CDR3 sequence reads: CASSLEPTNTGELFF. In nucleotides, the CDR3 is TGTGCCAGCAGCTTAGAGCCAACGAACACCGGGGAGCTGTTTTTT.

This clonotype was counted a single time. The genes are TRBV2 and TRBJ2-7, with 12 positions matching TRBD1. The trim removed 8 bases at V and 5 bases at J, leaving 7 bases unmatched. The germline V gene encodes CDR1 SNHLY and CDR2 FYNNEI. This CDR3 is 14 amino acids long. This chain's CDR3 is CASDFGTGGHEQYF. In DNA form, the CDR3 reads TGTGCCAGCGACTTCGGGACAGGGGGCCACGAGCAGTACTTC.

This clonotype was counted a few times. The chain links TRBV12-3 or TRBV12-4 to TRBJ2-3; 15 nucleotides align to TRBD2. The CDR3 runs to 18 residues. The V gene end was trimmed by 3 bases and the J gene end by 4 bases; junction bases not matched to a gene: 8. The CDR3 nucleotides read TGTGCCAGCAGTTTTATAGGGACTAGCGGGAGGCCTGCAGATACGCAGTATTTT. It specifies CASSFIGTSGRPADTQYF.